A selection of T cell receptor beta chains follows, all from one sample in a study of blood T cell repertoires in COVID-19. The table came from immunoSEQ multiplex PCR; TCRdb's copy has only in-frame clones and leaves some out. In the table there are roughly 310,000 clones, about 88% of which are singletons. Sequenced material: PBMCs or T cells enriched from blood (not recorded which). The origin of the receptors is a woman aged 40 to 50 who had recovered from COVID-19. The CDR3 runs from the conserved cysteine through the conserved F or W. The D gene is left open where the match is weak. Clone size, where shown, is once, few, many, or a class for clones that have expanded.

J | V | size | D | DNA | CDR3
TRBJ2-4 | TRBV5-1 | few | TRBD2 | TGCGCCAGCAGCTCGGAACCTTTAGCGGGAAGAGAAAACATTCAGTACTTC | CASSSEPLAGRENIQYF
TRBJ2-3 | TRBV28 | NA | TRBD1 | TGTGCCAGCCGCTCCCCGGGACAGGGGTTTGCAGATACGCAGTATTTT | CASRSPGQGFADTQYF
TRBJ2-5 | TRBV9 | NA | NA | TGTGCCAGCAGCGAACAGGTGAAACAAGAGACCCAGTACTTC | CASSEQVKQETQYF
TRBJ2-5 | TRBV11-2 | NA | NA | TGTGCCAGCAGCTTAGAACCCGGGTTCTTGGAGACCCAGTACTTC | CASSLEPGFLETQYF
TRBJ1-2 | TRBV24-1 | NA | TRBD1 | TGTGCCACCAGTGACCGGACAGGAGATAGGGGCTACACCTTC | CATSDRTGDRGYTF
TRBJ1-4 | TRBV18 | NA | TRBD1 | TGTGCCAGCTCAGTGGACAGGGGTAATGAAAAACTGTTTTTT | CASSVDRGNEKLFF
TRBJ2-4 | TRBV15 | NA | TRBD1 | TGTGCCACCAGCAGAGTATTACAGGGGGAAAACATTCAGTACTTC | CATSRVLQGENIQYF
TRBJ2-5 | TRBV7-9 | NA | TRBD1 | TGTGCCAGCAGCTTAGTCGGCAGGGGGCAAGGGGAGACCCAGTACTTC | CASSLVGRGQGETQYF
TRBJ1-3 | TRBV14 | once | TRBD1 | TGTGCCAGCAGCCCCAGGGGGCGCGGAAACACCATATATTTT | CASSPRGRGNTIYF
TRBJ2-5 | TRBV4-3 | NA | NA | TGCGCCAGCAGCCAAGCCCTCGGTGTGCCCCAAGAGACCCAGTACTTC | CASSQALGVPQETQYF
TRBJ2-7 | TRBV7-2 | NA | NA | TGTGCCAGCAGCTTACTACAGGGTAACGAGCAGTACTTC | CASSLLQGNEQYF
TRBJ1-5 | TRBV4-1 | NA | NA | TGCGCCAGCAGCCAAGACAGGGGATTCAATCAGCCCCAGCATTTT | CASSQDRGFNQPQHF
TRBJ2-6 | TRBV21-1 | NA | NA | TGTGCCAGCAGCAAAGGGTCCGGCTCTGGGGCCAACGTCCTGACTTTC | CASSKGSGSGANVLTF
TRBJ2-3 | TRBV7-3 | NA | TRBD1 | TGTGCCAGCAGCTTAGACAGGGGCAGCGCAGATACGCAGTATTTT | CASSLDRGSADTQYF
TRBJ2-1 | TRBV4-1 | NA | TRBD1 | TGCGCCAGCAGCCGGGCCCCGGGACAGGGTCACGTTGAGCAGTTCTTC | CASSRAPGQGHVEQFF
TRBJ1-2 | TRBV27 | few | TRBD1 | TGTGCCAGCAGTTTCTTGGGACAGGGTCAGAGCTACACCTTC | CASSFLGQGQSYTF
TRBJ1-3 | TRBV23-1 | NA | NA | TGCGCCAGCAGTCAATCCCTTGGTCCACGGGGATCCTCTGGAAACACCATATATTTT | CASSQSLGPRGSSGNTIYF
TRBJ2-1 | TRBV4-3 | NA | TRBD2 | TGCGCCAGCAGCCGAGGGACTAGCGGCGTAAATGAGCAGTTCTTC | CASSRGTSGVNEQFF
TRBJ2-2 | TRBV4-3 | NA | TRBD2 | TGCGCCAGCAGCCCCCCGGGGGGAACCGGGGAGCTGTTTTTT | CASSPPGGTGELFF
TRBJ2-7 | TRBV21-1 | NA | NA | TGTGCCAGCAGCTCCCGCCGCGGCCTCAGGGCCTACGAGCAGTACTTC | CASSSRRGLRAYEQYF
TRBJ1-1 | TRBV7-3 | NA | TRBD1 | TGTGCCAGCAGCTTAAGACAGGGGACTGAAGCTTTCTTT | CASSLRQGTEAFF
TRBJ1-5 | TRBV28 | NA | NA | TGTGCCAGCAGTTTATATCGAGCCGCTCAGCCCCAGCATTTT | CASSLYRAAQPQHF
TRBJ1-1 | TRBV4-3 | once | NA | TGCGCCAGCAGCCAAGACCCCAGGAACACTGAAGCTTTCTTT | CASSQDPRNTEAFF
TRBJ1-4 | TRBV25-1 | NA | TRBD1 | TGTGCCAGCAGAACCCCTGGGACAGGGGACACTAATGAAAAACTGTTTTTT | CASRTPGTGDTNEKLFF
TRBJ2-7 | TRBV6-5 | NA | NA | TGTGCCAGCAGTTCCTCGACACAATACGAGCAGTACTTC | CASSSSTQYEQYF
TRBJ1-4 | TRBV19 | NA | NA | TGTGCCAGTAGTATTCGTCAACTAACTAATGAAAAACTGTTTTTT | CASSIRQLTNEKLFF
TRBJ1-1 | TRBV12-3/TRBV12-4 | few | NA | TGTGCCAGCAGCTTTAAAGGGGGCACTGAAGCTTTCTTT | CASSFKGGTEAFF
TRBJ2-7 | TRBV7-3 | NA | TRBD2 | TGTGCCAGCAGTCCTGGGACTAGCGGGGGGGCCGTTTACGAGCAGTACTTC | CASSPGTSGGAVYEQYF